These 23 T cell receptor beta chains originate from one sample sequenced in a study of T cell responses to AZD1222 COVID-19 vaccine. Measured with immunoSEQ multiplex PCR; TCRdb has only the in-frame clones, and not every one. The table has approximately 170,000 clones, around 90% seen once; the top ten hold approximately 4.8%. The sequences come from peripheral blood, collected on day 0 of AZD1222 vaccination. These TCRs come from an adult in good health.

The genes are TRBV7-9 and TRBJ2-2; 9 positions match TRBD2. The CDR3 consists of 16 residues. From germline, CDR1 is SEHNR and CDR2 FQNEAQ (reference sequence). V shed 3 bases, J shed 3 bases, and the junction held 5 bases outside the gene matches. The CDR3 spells CASSLRAGGHTGELFF. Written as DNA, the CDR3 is TGTGCCAGCAGCTTGAGAGCGGGAGGACACACCGGGGAGCTGTTTTTT.

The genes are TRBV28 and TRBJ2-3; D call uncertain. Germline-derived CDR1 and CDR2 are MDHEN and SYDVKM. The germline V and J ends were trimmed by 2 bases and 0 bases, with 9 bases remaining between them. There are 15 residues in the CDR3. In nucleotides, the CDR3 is TGTGCCAGCAGTTTAACCGGAACTAGCACAGATACGCAGTATTTT. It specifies CASSLTGTSTDTQYF.

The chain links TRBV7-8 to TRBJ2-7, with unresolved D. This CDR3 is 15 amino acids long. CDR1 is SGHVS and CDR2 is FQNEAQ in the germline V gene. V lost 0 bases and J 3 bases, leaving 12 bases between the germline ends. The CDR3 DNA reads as TGTGCCAGCAGCTTAGCTGTCCCCCCCGGCTACGAGCAGTACTTC. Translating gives CASSLAVPPGYEQYF.

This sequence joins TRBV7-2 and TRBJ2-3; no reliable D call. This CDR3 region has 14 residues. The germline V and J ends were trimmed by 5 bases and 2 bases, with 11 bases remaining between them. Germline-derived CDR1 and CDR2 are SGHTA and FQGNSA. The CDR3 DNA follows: TGTGCCAGCAGCCCGGAGTTAGTCACAGATACGCAGTATTTT. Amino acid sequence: CASSPELVTDTQYF.

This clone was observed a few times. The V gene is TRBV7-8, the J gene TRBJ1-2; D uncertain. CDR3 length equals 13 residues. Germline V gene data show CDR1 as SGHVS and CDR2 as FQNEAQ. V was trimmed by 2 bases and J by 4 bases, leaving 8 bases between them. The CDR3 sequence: CASSLLQSYGYTF. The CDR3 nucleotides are TGTGCCAGCAGCTTACTCCAGAGCTATGGCTACACCTTC. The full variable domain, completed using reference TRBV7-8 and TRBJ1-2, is GAGVSQSPRYKVAKRGQDVALRCDPISGHVSLFWYQQALGQGPEFLTYFQNEAQLDKSGLPSDRFFAERPEGSVSTLKIQRTQQEDSAVYLCASSLLQSYGYTFGSGTRLTVV.

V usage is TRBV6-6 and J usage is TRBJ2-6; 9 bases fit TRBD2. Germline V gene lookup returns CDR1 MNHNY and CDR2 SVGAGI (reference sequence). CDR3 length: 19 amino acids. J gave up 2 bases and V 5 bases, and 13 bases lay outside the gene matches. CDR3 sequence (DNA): TGTGCCAGCAGTCCCTTTCCGGCTAGCGGGAAAGCTGGGGCCAACGTCCTGACTTTC. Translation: CASSPFPASGKAGANVLTF.

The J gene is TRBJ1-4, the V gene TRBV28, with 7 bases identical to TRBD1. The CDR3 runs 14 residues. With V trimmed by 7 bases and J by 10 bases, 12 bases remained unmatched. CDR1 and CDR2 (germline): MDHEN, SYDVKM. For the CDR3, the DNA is TGTGCCAGCACCCCCCAGTTAGGGGGCTTAAAACTGTTTTTT. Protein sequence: CASTPQLGGLKLFF.

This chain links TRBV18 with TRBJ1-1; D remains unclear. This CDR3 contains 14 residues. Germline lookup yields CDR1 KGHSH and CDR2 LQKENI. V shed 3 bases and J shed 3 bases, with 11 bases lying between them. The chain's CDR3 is CASSPETAHTEAFF. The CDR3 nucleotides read TGTGCCAGCTCACCTGAAACAGCACACACTGAAGCTTTCTTT.

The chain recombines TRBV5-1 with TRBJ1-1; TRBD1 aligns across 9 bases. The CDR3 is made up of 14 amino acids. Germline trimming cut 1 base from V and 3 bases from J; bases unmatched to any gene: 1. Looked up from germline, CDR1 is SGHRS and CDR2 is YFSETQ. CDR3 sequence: CASSLTGGHTEAFF. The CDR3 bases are TGCGCCAGCAGCTTGACAGGGGGCCACACTGAAGCTTTCTTT.

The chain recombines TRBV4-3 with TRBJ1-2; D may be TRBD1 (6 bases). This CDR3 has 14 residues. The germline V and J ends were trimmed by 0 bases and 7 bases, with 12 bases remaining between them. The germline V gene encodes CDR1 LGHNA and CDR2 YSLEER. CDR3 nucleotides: TGCGCCAGCAGCCAAGATCTTGGGGGGCTTGGCTACACCTTC. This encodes CASSQDLGGLGYTF.

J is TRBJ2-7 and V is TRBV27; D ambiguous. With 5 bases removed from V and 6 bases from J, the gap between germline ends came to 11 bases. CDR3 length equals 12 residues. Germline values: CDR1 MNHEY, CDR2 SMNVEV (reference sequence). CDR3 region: CASSLPPGEQYF. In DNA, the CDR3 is TGTGCCAGCAGTCTCCCCCCTGGCGAGCAGTACTTC.

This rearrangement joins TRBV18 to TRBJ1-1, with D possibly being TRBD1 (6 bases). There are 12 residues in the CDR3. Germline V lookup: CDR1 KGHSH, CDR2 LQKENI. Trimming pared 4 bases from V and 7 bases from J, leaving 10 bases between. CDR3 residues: CASSLSGVEAFF. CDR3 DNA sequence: TGTGCCAGCTCACTTTCAGGGGTTGAAGCTTTCTTT.

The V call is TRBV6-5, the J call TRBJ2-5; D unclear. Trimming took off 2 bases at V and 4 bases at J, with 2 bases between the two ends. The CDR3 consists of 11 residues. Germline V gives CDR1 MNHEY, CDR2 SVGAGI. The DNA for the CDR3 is TGTGCCAGCAGTTACCGAGAGACCCAGTACTTC. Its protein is CASSYRETQYF.

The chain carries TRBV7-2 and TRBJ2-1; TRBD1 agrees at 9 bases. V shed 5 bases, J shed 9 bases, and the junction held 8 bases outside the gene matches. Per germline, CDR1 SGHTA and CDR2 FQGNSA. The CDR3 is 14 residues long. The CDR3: CASSVETGGGEQFF. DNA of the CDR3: TGTGCCAGCAGCGTAGAAACAGGGGGCGGTGAGCAGTTCTTC.

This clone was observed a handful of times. The CDR3 protein is CASSQDLTGTGLPPLHF. In DNA, the CDR3 is TGTGCCAGCAGCCAAGATCTAACCGGGACAGGGCTGCCACCCCTCCACTTT. The genes are TRBV3-1 (or the pseudogene TRBV3-2) and TRBJ1-6; 9 nucleotides align to TRBD1. CDR3 length: 17 amino acids. Per the germline V gene, CDR1 is LGHDT and CDR2 is YNNKEL (reference sequence). V was clipped by 0 bases and J by 11 bases; unmatched bases: 11.

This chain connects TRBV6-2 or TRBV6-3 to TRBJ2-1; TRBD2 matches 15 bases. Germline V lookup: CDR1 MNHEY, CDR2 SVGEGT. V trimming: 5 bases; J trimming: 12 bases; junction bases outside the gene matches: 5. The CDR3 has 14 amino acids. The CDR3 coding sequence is TGTGCCAGCAGTCCCCCGGGACTAGCGGGAGGGCAGTTCTTC. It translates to CASSPPGLAGGQFF.

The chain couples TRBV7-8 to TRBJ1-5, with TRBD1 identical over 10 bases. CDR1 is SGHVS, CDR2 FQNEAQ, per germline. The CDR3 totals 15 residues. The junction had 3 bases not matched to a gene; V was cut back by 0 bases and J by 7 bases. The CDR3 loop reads CASSLATGGIQPQHF. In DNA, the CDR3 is TGTGCCAGCAGCTTAGCGACAGGGGGCATCCAGCCCCAGCATTTT.

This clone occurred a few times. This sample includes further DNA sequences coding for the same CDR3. This CDR3 reads CASSLRGRQPQHF. DNA of the CDR3: TGTGCCAGCAGCTTGCGGGGGCGACAGCCCCAGCATTTT. This chain joins TRBV7-2 and TRBJ1-5; TRBD1 might be the D (6 bases). Per germline, CDR1 SGHTA and CDR2 FQGNSA. Trimming stripped 3 bases from V and 7 bases from J, with 10 bases between. This CDR3 has 13 amino acids.

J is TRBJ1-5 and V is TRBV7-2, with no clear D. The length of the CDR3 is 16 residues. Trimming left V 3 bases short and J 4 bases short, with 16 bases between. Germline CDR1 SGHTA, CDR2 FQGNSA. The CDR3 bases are TGTGCCAGCAGCTTCCGCGCGGGGTCTTCAAATCAGCCCCAGCATTTT. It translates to CASSFRAGSSNQPQHF.

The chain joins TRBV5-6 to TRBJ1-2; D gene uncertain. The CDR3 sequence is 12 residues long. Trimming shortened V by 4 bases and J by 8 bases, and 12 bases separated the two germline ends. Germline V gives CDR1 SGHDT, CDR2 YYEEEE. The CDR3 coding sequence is TGTGCCAGCAGCGCCGACCGTAGGGGCTACACCTTC. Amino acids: CASSADRRGYTF.

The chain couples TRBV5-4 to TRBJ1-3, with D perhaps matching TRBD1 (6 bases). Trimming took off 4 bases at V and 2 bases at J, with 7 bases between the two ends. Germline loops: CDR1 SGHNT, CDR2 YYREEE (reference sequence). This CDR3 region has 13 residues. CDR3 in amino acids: CASSAGAGNTIYF. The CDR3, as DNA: TGTGCCAGCAGCGCAGGGGCTGGAAACACCATATATTTT.

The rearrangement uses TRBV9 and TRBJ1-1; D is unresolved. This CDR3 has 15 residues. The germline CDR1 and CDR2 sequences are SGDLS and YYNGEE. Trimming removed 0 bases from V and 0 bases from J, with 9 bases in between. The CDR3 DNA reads TGTGCCAGCAGCGTAGACACAGCCGTGAACACTGAAGCTTTCTTT. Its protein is CASSVDTAVNTEAFF. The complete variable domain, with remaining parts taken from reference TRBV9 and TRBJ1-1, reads DSGVTQTPKHLITATGQRVTLRCSPRSGDLSVYWYQQSLDQGLQFLIQYYNGEERAKGNILERFSAQQFPDLHSELNLSSLELGDSALYFCASSVDTAVNTEAFFGQGTRLTVV.

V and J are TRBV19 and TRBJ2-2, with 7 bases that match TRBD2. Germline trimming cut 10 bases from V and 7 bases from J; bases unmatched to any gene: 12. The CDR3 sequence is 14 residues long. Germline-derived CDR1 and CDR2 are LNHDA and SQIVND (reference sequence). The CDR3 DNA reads TGTGCCATCCAGGAAAGGGAGGGCGTCGGGGAGCTGTTTTTT. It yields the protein CAIQEREGVGELFF.